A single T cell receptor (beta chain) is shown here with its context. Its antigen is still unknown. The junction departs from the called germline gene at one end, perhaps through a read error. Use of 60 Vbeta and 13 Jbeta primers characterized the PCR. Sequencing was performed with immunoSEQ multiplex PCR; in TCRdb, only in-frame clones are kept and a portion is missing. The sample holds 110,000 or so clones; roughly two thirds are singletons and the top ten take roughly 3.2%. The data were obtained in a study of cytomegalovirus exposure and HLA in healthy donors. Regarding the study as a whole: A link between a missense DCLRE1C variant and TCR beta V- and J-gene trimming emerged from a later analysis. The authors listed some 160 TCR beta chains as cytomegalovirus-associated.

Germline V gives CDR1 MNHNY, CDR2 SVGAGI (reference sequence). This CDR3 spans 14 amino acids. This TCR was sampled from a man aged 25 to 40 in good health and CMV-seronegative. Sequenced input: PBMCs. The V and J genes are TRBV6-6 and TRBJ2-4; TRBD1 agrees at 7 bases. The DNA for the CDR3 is TGTGCCAGCAGCCGAGGGCCAGGGGGAAACAGTCAGTACTTC. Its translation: CASSRGPGGNSQYF.